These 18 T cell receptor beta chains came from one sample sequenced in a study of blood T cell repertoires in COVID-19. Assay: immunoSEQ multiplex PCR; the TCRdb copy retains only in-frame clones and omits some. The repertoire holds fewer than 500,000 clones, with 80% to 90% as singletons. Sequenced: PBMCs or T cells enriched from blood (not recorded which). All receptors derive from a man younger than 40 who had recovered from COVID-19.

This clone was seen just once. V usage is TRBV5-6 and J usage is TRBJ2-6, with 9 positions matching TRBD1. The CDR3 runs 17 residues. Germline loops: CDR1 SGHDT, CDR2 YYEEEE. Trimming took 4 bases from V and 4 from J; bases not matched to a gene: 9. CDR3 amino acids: CASSGGTGPRGANVLTF. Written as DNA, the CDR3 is TGTGCCAGCAGCGGGGGGACAGGGCCCCGAGGGGCCAACGTCCTGACTTTC.

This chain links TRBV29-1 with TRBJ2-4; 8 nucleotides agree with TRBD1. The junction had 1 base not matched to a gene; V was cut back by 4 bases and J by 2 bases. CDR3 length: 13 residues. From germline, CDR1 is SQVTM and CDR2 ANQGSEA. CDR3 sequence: CSVGDRTKNIQYF. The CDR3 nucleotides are TGCAGCGTTGGGGACAGGACCAAAAACATTCAGTACTTC.

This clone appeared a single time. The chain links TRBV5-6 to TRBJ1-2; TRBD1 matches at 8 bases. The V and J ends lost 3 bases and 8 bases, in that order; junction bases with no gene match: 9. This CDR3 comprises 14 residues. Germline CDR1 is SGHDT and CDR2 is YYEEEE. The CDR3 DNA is TGTGCCAGCAGCTATAATACAGGGGGAGTCGGCTACACCTTC. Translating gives CASSYNTGGVGYTF.

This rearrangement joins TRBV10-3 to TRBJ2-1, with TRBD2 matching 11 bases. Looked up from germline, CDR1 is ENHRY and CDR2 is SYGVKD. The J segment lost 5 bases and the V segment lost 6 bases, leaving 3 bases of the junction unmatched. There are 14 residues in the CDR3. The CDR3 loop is CAIRGLAEDNEQFF. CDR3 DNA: TGTGCCATCAGGGGACTAGCGGAAGACAATGAGCAGTTCTTC.

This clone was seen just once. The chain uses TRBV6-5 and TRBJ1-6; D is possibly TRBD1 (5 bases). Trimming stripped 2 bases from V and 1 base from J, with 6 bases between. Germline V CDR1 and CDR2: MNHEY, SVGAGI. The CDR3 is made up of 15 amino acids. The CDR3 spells CASSYRGSYNSPLHF. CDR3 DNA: TGTGCCAGCAGTTACCGGGGGTCCTATAATTCACCCCTCCACTTT.

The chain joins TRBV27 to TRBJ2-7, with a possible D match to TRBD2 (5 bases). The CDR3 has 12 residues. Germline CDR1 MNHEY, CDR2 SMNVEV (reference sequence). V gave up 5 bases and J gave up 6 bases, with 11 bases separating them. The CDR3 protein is CASSPRGLEQYF. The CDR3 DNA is TGTGCCAGCAGTCCCCGGGGTCTCGAGCAGTACTTC.

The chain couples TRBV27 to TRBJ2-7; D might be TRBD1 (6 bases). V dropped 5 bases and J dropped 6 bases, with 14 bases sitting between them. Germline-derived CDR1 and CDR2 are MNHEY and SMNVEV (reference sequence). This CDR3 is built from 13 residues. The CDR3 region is CASSTPQGGEQYF. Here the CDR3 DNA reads TGTGCCAGCAGTACGCCACAGGGTGGCGAGCAGTACTTC.

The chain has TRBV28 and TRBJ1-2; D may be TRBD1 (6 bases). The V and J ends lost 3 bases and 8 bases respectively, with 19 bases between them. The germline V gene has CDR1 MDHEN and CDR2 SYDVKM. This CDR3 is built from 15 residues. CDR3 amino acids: CASSFSTPARGGYTF. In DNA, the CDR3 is TGTGCCAGCAGTTTTTCCACTCCAGCGAGGGGGGGCTACACCTTC.

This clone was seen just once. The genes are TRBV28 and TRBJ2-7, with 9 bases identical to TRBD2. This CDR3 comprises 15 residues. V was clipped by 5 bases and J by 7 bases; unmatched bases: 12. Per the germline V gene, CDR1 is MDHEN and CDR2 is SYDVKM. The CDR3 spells CASSPPASGTSEQYF. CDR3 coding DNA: TGTGCCAGCAGTCCCCCCGCTAGCGGGACGAGTGAGCAGTACTTC.

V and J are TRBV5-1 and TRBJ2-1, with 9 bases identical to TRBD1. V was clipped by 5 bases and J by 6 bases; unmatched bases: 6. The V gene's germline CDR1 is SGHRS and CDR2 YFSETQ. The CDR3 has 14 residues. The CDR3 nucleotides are TGCGCCAGCAGGAGGGGACAGGGCCCCAATGAGCAGTTCTTC. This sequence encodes CASRRGQGPNEQFF.

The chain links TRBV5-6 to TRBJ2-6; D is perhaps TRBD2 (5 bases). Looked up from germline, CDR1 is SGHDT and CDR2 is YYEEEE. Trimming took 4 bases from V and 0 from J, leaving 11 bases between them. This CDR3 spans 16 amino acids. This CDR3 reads CASSVVGDSGANVLTF. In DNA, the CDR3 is TGTGCCAGCAGCGTGGTGGGAGACTCTGGGGCCAACGTCCTGACTTTC. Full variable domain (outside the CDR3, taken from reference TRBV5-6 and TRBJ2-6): DAGVTQSPTHLIKTRGQQVTLRCSPKSGHDTVSWYQQALGQGPQFIFQYYEEEERQRGNFPDRFSGHQFPNYSSELNVNALLLGDSALYLCASSVVGDSGANVLTFGAGSRLTVL.

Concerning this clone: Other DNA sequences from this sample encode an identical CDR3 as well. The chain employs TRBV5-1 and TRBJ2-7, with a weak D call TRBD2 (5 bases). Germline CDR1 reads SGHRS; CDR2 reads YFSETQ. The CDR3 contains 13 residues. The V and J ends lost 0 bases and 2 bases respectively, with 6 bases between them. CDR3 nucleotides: TGCGCCAGCAGCTTGGTCGGGACCTACGAGCAGTACTTC. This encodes CASSLVGTYEQYF.

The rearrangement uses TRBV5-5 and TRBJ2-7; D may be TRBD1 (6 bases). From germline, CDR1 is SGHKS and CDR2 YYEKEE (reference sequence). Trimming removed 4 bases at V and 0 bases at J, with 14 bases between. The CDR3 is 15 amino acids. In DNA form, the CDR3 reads TGTGCCAGCAGCAAAGGGACACTGATCTCCTACGAGCAGTACTTC. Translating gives CASSKGTLISYEQYF.

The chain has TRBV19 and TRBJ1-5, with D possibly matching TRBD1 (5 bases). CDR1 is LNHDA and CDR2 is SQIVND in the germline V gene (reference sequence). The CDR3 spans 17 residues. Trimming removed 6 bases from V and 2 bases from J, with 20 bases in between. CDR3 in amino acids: CASRWAGRVSGNQPQHF. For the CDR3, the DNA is TGTGCCAGTAGGTGGGCAGGGAGGGTTTCAGGCAATCAGCCCCAGCATTTT.

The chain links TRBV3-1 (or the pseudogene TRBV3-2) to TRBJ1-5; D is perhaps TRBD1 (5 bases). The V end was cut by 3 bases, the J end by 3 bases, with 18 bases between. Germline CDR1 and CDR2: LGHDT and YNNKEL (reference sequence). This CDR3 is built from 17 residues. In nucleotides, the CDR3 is TGTGCCAGCAGCCAGTGGGGTATCGGGGGTTCCAATCAGCCCCAGCATTTT. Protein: CASSQWGIGGSNQPQHF.

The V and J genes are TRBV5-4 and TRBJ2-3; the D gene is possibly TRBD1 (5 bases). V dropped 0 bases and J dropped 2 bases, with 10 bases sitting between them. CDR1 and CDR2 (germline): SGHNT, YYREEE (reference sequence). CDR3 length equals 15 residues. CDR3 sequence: CASSLDQGATDTQYF. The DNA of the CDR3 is TGTGCCAGCAGCTTGGATCAGGGCGCCACAGATACGCAGTATTTT.

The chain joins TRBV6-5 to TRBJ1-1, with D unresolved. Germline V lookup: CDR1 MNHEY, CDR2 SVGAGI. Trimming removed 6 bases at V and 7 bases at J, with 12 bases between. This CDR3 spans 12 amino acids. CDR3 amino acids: CASRRAGLEAFF. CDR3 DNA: TGTGCCAGCAGAAGGGCAGGACTTGAAGCTTTCTTT.

The CDR3 bases are TGTGCCAGCAGTGCCCGGGGACAGGGGGCCTACGAGCAGTACTTC. This codes for CASSARGQGAYEQYF. The chain carries TRBV27 and TRBJ2-7; 11 nucleotides agree with TRBD1. Per the germline V gene, CDR1 is MNHEY and CDR2 is SMNVEV (reference sequence). This CDR3 is built from 15 residues. The V segment lost 5 bases and the J segment 2 bases; nucleotides outside the gene matches: 5.